Following are 10 T cell receptor beta chains from one sample sequenced in a study of cytomegalovirus exposure and HLA in healthy donors. 60 Vbeta and 13 Jbeta primers were used in PCR. The assay was immunoSEQ multiplex PCR, and TCRdb's table has in-frame clones only and misses some. This table has around 180,000 clones, around 85% appearing once. Specimen: PBMCs. Source of these receptors: a boy aged 2-9 years in good health and CMV-seronegative.

The chain joins TRBV14 to TRBJ2-7, with 10 positions matching TRBD1. The CDR3 length is 14 residues. Losses at the gene ends were 4 bases for V and 5 bases for J; bases not matched to a gene: 5. The germline V gene has CDR1 SGHDN and CDR2 FVKESK. This chain's CDR3 is CASSRQGAWDEQYF. CDR3 coding DNA: TGTGCCAGCAGCCGACAGGGGGCATGGGACGAGCAGTACTTC.

This clone was counted between two and nine times. This chain's CDR3 is CASSWDRALQMNTEAFF. CDR3 sequence (DNA): TGTGCCAGCAGCTGGGACAGGGCCCTTCAAATGAACACTGAAGCTTTCTTT. The chain couples TRBV5-4 to TRBJ1-1; TRBD1 matches 9 bases. V lost 3 bases, J lost 0 bases, and 9 bases stayed unmatched. This CDR3 has 17 residues. Germline V gene data show CDR1 as SGHNT and CDR2 as YYREEE (reference sequence).

Details on this clone: The junction and the germline gene differ at one end; a read error may be behind it. V gene TRBV27 combines with J gene TRBJ1-5, with D uncertain. The CDR3 length is 13 residues. In germline, CDR1 is MNHEY, CDR2 SMNVEV (reference sequence). This CDR3 reads CATSLGFNQPQHF. Written as DNA, the CDR3 is TGTGCCACCAGTCTCGGTTTTAATCAGCCCCAGCATTTT.

This clone was seen just once. The chain is built from TRBV28 and TRBJ1-2; 7 positions match TRBD1. The CDR3 is 15 residues long. The junction had 13 bases not matched to a gene; V was cut back by 5 bases and J by 7 bases. The germline V gene encodes CDR1 MDHEN and CDR2 SYDVKM. The CDR3 spells CASSPRQGWTSGYTF. CDR3 nucleotide sequence: TGTGCCAGCAGTCCGCGACAGGGCTGGACTTCTGGCTACACCTTC.

The sample holds a few counts of this clone. The chain combines TRBV4-1 with TRBJ2-7, with D hard to call. Trimming removed 4 bases from V and 2 bases from J, with 9 bases in between. Germline V CDR1 and CDR2: MGHRA, YSYEKL. The CDR3 loop spans 13 amino acids. CDR3 sequence (DNA): TGCGCCAGCAGCCTCCACCCGGCCTACGAGCAGTACTTC. This sequence encodes CASSLHPAYEQYF.

The chain links TRBV10-3 to TRBJ2-7; possibly TRBD2 for D (5 bases). This CDR3 spans 14 amino acids. Trimming took 6 bases from V and 6 from J, leaving 18 bases between them. Germline CDR1 reads ENHRY; CDR2 reads SYGVKD. The CDR3 DNA sequence: TGTGCCATCAGCACCAGGACTGATTTCGGCGAGCAGTACTTC. Its translation: CAISTRTDFGEQYF.

The rearrangement links TRBV19 to TRBJ2-1; 7 nucleotides align to TRBD1. In germline, CDR1 is LNHDA, CDR2 SQIVND (reference sequence). The length of the CDR3 is 15 residues. With 3 bases clipped from V and 2 bases from J, the junction kept 4 bases outside the gene matches. CDR3 region: CASSIGDSPYNEQFF. The CDR3 region has the DNA TGTGCCAGTAGTATTGGGGACAGCCCCTACAATGAGCAGTTCTTC. Looking up the rest from reference TRBV19 and TRBJ2-1 gives the full variable domain: DGGITQSPKYLFRKEGQNVTLSCEQNLNHDAMYWYRQDPGQGLRLIYYSQIVNDFQKGDIAEGYSVSREKKESFPLTVTSAQKNPTAFYLCASSIGDSPYNEQFFGPGTRLTVL.

The J gene is TRBJ2-1, the V gene TRBV9; D might be TRBD2 (6 bases). Germline V gene lookup returns CDR1 SGDLS and CDR2 YYNGEE. The V end lost 2 bases, the J end lost 9 bases, and 24 bases lay between the germline ends. There are 17 residues in the CDR3. CDR3: CASSVGRRLALLGEQFF. The CDR3 DNA follows: TGTGCCAGCAGCGTTGGTAGGCGGCTAGCGCTCCTTGGTGAGCAGTTCTTC.

V is TRBV19 and J is TRBJ1-3, with a weak D call TRBD1 (6 bases). V lost 7 bases and J 4 bases, leaving 11 bases between the germline ends. Germline V CDR1 and CDR2: LNHDA, SQIVND (reference sequence). This CDR3 region has 13 residues. The CDR3 DNA reads TGTGCCAGTACCGGGACACACGGAAACACCATATATTTT. As protein: CASTGTHGNTIYF.

This clone was seen once. The chain employs TRBV11-2 and TRBJ2-3, with 14 bases aligning to TRBD2. In germline, CDR1 is SGHAT, CDR2 FQNNGV. V lost 4 bases, J lost 6 bases, and 6 bases stayed unmatched. The CDR3 contains 16 residues. Here the CDR3 DNA reads TGTGCCAGCAGCTCGGGACTAGCGGGGGCCGCGGATACGCAGTATTTT. It yields the protein CASSSGLAGAADTQYF.